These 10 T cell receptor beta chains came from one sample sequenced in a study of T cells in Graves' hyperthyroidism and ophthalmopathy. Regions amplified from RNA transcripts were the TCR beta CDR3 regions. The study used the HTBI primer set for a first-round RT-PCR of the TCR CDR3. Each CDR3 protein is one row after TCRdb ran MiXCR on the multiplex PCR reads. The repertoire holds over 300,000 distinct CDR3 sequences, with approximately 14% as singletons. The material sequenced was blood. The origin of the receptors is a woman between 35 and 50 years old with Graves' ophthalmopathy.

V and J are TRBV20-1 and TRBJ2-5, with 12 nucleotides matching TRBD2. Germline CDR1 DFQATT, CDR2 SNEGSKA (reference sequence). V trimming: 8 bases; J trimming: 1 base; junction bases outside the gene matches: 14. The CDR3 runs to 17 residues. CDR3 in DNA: TGCAGTAAAACCCCCCCCGGACTAGCGGGATTCCAAGAGACCCAGTACTTC. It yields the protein CSKTPPGLAGFQETQYF.

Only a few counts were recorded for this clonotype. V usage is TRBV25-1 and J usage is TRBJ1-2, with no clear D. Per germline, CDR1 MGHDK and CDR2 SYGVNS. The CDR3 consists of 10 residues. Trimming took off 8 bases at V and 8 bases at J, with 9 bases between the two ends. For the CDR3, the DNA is TGTGCCAGCGGAGAGTGGGGCTACACCTTC. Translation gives CASGEWGYTF.

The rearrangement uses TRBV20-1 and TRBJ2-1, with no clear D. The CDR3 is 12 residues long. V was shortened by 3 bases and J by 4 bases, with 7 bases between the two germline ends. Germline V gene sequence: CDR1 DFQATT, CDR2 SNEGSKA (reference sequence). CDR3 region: CSARARYNEQFF. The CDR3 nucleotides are TGCAGTGCTAGGGCGAGGTACAATGAGCAGTTCTTC.

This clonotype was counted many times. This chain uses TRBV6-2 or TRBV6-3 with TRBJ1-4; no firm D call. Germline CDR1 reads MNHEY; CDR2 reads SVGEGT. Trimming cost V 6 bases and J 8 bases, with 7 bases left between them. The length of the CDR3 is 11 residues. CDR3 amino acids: CASRKSEKLFF. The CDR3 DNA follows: TGTGCCAGCAGAAAGAGCGAAAAACTGTTTTTT.

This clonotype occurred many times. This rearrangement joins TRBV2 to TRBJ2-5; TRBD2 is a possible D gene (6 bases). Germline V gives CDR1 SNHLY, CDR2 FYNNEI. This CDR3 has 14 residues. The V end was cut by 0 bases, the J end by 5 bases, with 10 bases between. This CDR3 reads CASSEAGGGETQYF. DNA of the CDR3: TGTGCCAGCAGTGAAGCGGGGGGAGGTGAGACCCAGTACTTC.

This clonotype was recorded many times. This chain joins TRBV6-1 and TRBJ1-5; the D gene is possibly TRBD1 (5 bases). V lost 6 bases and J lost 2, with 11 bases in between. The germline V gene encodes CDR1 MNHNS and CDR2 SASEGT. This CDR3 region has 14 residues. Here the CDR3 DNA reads TGTGCCAGCAGGTCAGGGCTGGGCAATCAGCCCCAGCATTTT. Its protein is CASRSGLGNQPQHF.

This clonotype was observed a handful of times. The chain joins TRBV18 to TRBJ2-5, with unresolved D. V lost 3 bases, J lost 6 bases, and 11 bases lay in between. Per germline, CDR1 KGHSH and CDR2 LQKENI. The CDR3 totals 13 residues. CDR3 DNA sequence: TGTGCCAGCTCACCTACTACCCTACAGACCCAGTACTTC. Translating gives CASSPTTLQTQYF.

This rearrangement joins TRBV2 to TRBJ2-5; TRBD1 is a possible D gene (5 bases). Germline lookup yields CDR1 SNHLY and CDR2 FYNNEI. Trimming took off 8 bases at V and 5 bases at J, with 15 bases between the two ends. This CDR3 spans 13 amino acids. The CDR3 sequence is CASGRSGIETQYF. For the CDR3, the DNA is TGTGCCAGCGGACGTTCAGGGATCGAGACCCAGTACTTC.

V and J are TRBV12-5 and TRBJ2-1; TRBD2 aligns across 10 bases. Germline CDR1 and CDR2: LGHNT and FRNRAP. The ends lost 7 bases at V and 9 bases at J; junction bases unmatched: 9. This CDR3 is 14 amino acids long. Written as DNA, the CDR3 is TGTGCTAGTGTAAGCGGGGGGGCCCCGAGTGAGCAGTTCTTC. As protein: CASVSGGAPSEQFF.

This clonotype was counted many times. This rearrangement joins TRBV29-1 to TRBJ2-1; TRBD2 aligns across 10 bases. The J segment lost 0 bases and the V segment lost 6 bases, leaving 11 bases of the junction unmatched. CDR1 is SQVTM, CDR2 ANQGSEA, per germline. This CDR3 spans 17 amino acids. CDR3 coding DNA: TGCAGCGTCATCCCCCCCCTAGCGGGGGTCTCCTACAATGAGCAGTTCTTC. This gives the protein CSVIPPLAGVSYNEQFF.